The 25 T cell receptor beta chains in this list originate from one sample, sequenced in a study of PD-L1 blockade in urothelial cancer. Data came from immunoSEQ multiplex PCR; TCRdb stores just in-frame clones and leaves some out. The sample records around 33,000 clones, roughly 82% being singletons. The source material was PBMCs, sampled around atezolizumab (anti-PD-L1) treatment. These receptor sequences come from a man in his 70s with urothelial cancer.

In DNA form, the CDR3 reads TGTGCCATCAGTGAGTCGATCCCGGACACCAGCAATCAGCCCCAGCATTTT. This gives the protein CAISESIPDTSNQPQHF. The rearrangement links TRBV10-3 to TRBJ1-5, with D possibly being TRBD1 (5 bases). Trimming left V 0 bases short and J 1 base short, with 13 bases between. Germline V gives CDR1 ENHRY, CDR2 SYGVKD. This CDR3 contains 17 residues.

The rearrangement uses TRBV6-5 and TRBJ2-6, with D possibly TRBD1 on 6 matching bases. The V end was cut by 6 bases, the J end by 2 bases, with 11 bases between. Germline V gene sequence: CDR1 MNHEY, CDR2 SVGAGI. The CDR3 loop spans 15 amino acids. Here the CDR3 reads CASRPQGTGANVLTF. CDR3 bases: TGTGCCAGCAGACCCCAGGGGACTGGGGCCAACGTCCTGACTTTC.

V gene TRBV28 combines with J gene TRBJ2-1; 8 bases line up with TRBD1. The V gene end was trimmed by 6 bases and the J gene end by 4 bases; junction bases not matched to a gene: 5. The CDR3 covers 14 residues. Germline CDR1 reads MDHEN; CDR2 reads SYDVKM. The CDR3 sequence: CASRGTGEYNEQFF. The DNA of the CDR3 is TGTGCCAGCAGGGGGACAGGCGAATACAATGAGCAGTTCTTC.

The chain links TRBV15 to TRBJ1-1; a possible D gene is TRBD1 (5 bases). CDR1 and CDR2 (germline): LNHNV, YYDKDF (reference sequence). The V gene lost 2 bases and the J gene lost 5 bases, with 15 bases spanning the gap. The CDR3 totals 15 residues. The CDR3 DNA is TGTGCCACCAGCAGACTCCGTCAGGGAAAAACTGAAGCTTTCTTT. Protein product: CATSRLRQGKTEAFF.

The chain uses TRBV4-3 and TRBJ1-1; 8 bases fit TRBD1. Germline V CDR1 and CDR2: LGHNA, YSLEER. This CDR3 is 17 amino acids long. J lost 4 bases, V lost 0 bases, and 10 bases had no gene match. The CDR3 bases are TGCGCCAGCAGCCAAGACCGAAGGGTCACAGGGGGCACTGAAGCTTTCTTT. Translation: CASSQDRRVTGGTEAFF.

This CDR3 reads CASSLSLQETQYF. Here the CDR3 DNA reads TGTGCCAGCAGCTTGTCTCTCCAAGAGACCCAGTACTTC. The rearrangement links TRBV5-4 to TRBJ2-5; the D is unclear. This CDR3 has 13 residues. Germline V CDR1 and CDR2: SGHNT, YYREEE (reference sequence). V lost 1 base, J lost 1 base, and 5 bases lay in between.

The chain employs TRBV11-1 and TRBJ2-3; the match to TRBD2 covers 12 bases. Germline V gene sequence: CDR1 SGHAT, CDR2 FQDESV (reference sequence). The CDR3 length is 16 residues. Trimming took 4 bases from V and 4 from J; bases not matched to a gene: 6. CDR3 sequence (DNA): TGTGCCAGCAGCTCAGGACTAGCGGGGCCTCCAGATACGCAGTATTTT. As protein: CASSSGLAGPPDTQYF.

This clone was counted a single time. The chain uses TRBV28 and TRBJ2-7, with D perhaps matching TRBD2 (6 bases). The V and J ends lost 2 bases and 5 bases respectively, with 19 bases between them. This CDR3 spans 16 amino acids. Per germline, CDR1 MDHEN and CDR2 SYDVKM. CDR3 nucleotides: TGTGCCAGCAGTTTACCCACCTCGGGACTCTACCACGAGCAGTACTTC. This translates into CASSLPTSGLYHEQYF.

This clone was recorded only once. The CDR3 loop reads CASTIQGGALSNSPLHF. The CDR3 DNA sequence: TGTGCCAGCACTATACAGGGGGGGGCGCTGAGTAATTCACCCCTCCACTTT. V is TRBV16 and J is TRBJ1-6, with TRBD1 identical over 8 bases. Germline CDR1 reads KGHSY; CDR2 reads FQNENV. The CDR3 has 17 residues. Unmatched junction bases numbered 14, after V lost 7 bases and J lost 6 bases.

CDR3 coding DNA: TGTGCCAGCAGTTTATCAGTCCTATACGCCTCCTACGAGCAGTACTTC. Protein: CASSLSVLYASYEQYF. The chain couples TRBV27 to TRBJ2-7; D gene unclear. Germline V gene sequence: CDR1 MNHEY, CDR2 SMNVEV (reference sequence). V was cut by 0 bases and J by 0 bases, with 12 bases left in between. This CDR3 is built from 16 residues.

The V gene is TRBV6-6, the J gene TRBJ2-7; possible D gene TRBD2, 6 bases. The CDR3 spans 13 residues. Germline loops: CDR1 MNHNY, CDR2 SVGAGI (reference sequence). The germline V and J ends were trimmed by 2 bases and 4 bases, with 9 bases remaining between them. CDR3 sequence (DNA): TGTGCCAGCAGTTACCCGGGGAGGTACGAGCAGTACTTC. This encodes CASSYPGRYEQYF.

V and J are TRBV5-1 and TRBJ1-2; the match to TRBD1 covers 9 bases. CDR1 is SGHRS and CDR2 is YFSETQ in the germline V gene. V shed 4 bases, J shed 10 bases, and the junction held 8 bases outside the gene matches. This CDR3 has 13 amino acids. CDR3: CASSRDRAIDYTF. CDR3 nucleotides: TGCGCCAGCAGCAGGGACAGGGCTATAGACTACACCTTC. The full variable domain, its missing parts supplied by reference TRBV5-1 and TRBJ1-2, is KAGVTQTPRYLIKTRGQQVTLSCSPISGHRSVSWYQQTPGQGLQFLFEYFSETQRNKGNFPGRFSGRQFSNSRSEMNVSTLELGDSALYLCASSRDRAIDYTFGSGTRLTVV.

This clone has just one count. The chain combines TRBV19 with TRBJ1-1; 7 bases fit TRBD1. CDR3 size: 13 residues. V trimming: 5 bases; J trimming: 7 bases; junction bases outside the gene matches: 7. Per germline, CDR1 LNHDA and CDR2 SQIVND (reference sequence). CDR3 sequence reads: CASSVRQGNEAFF. The CDR3 DNA is TGTGCCAGTAGTGTACGACAGGGAAATGAAGCTTTCTTT.

The chain couples TRBV19 to TRBJ2-4; 8 bases line up with TRBD1. Germline CDR1 and CDR2: LNHDA and SQIVND (reference sequence). After removal of 4 bases from V and 0 bases from J, the junction contained 5 bases not matched to a gene. This CDR3 region has 16 residues. The CDR3: CASSTGQVRAKNIQYF. The DNA for the CDR3 is TGTGCCAGTAGTACGGGACAGGTTAGAGCCAAAAACATTCAGTACTTC.

Note on this clone: Within the sample, other DNA sequences also encode this same CDR3. The chain couples TRBV6-1 to TRBJ2-5; D may be TRBD2 (6 bases). CDR3 length: 14 residues. Germline V gene sequence: CDR1 MNHNS, CDR2 SASEGT. The V and J ends lost 6 bases and 5 bases respectively, with 16 bases between them. The CDR3 sequence: CASSVGGDRETQYF. The CDR3 bases are TGTGCCAGCAGCGTCGGAGGGGATAGGGAGACCCAGTACTTC.

V and J are TRBV7-2 and TRBJ1-1, with a possible D match to TRBD1 (5 bases). CDR3 length equals 15 residues. V lost 5 bases and J lost 4, with 17 bases in between. Germline CDR1 reads SGHTA; CDR2 reads FQGNSA. The CDR3 coding sequence is TGTGCCAGCAGCCTGGGGGGATCCCGGGGCACTGAAGCTTTCTTT. This codes for CASSLGGSRGTEAFF. Filled out from reference TRBV7-2 and TRBJ1-1, the complete variable domain reads GAGVSQSPSNKVTEKGKDVELRCDPISGHTALYWYRQSLGQGLEFLIYFQGNSAPDKSGLPSDRFSAERTGGSVSTLTIQRTQQEDSAVYLCASSLGGSRGTEAFFGQGTRLTVV.

This clone was seen more than once but under ten times. CDR3 loop: CASSTGGPLPEAFF. For the CDR3, the DNA is TGTGCCAGCAGTACGGGGGGGCCGTTGCCTGAAGCTTTCTTT. The chain combines TRBV6-5 with TRBJ1-1; D is perhaps TRBD1 (6 bases). Per germline, CDR1 MNHEY and CDR2 SVGAGI. This CDR3 region has 14 residues. The V end was cut by 5 bases, the J end by 6 bases, with 16 bases between.

This sequence joins TRBV6-1 and TRBJ2-3; 9 nucleotides align to TRBD2. CDR3 length equals 13 residues. Germline CDR1 is MNHNS and CDR2 is SASEGT. The ends lost 10 bases at V and 6 bases at J; junction bases unmatched: 8. The CDR3 nucleotides read TGTGCCAACCAAGCGGGAGGCGCGGATACGCAGTATTTT. Translation: CANQAGGADTQYF.

With regard to this clone: The same CDR3 is also encoded by other DNA sequences in this sample. The chain carries TRBV7-2 and TRBJ2-1; 14 bases map to TRBD2. There are 17 residues in the CDR3. Trimming removed 5 bases from V and 6 bases from J; junction bases left unmatched: 9. Per germline, CDR1 SGHTA and CDR2 FQGNSA. The CDR3 spells CASSRGLAGASLNEQFF. CDR3 coding DNA: TGTGCCAGCAGCCGGGGACTAGCGGGGGCCTCCCTCAATGAGCAGTTCTTC. The full variable domain, completed using reference TRBV7-2 and TRBJ2-1, is GAGVSQSPSNKVTEKGKDVELRCDPISGHTALYWYRQSLGQGLEFLIYFQGNSAPDKSGLPSDRFSAERTGGSVSTLTIQRTQQEDSAVYLCASSRGLAGASLNEQFFGPGTRLTVL.

V gene TRBV6-6 combines with J gene TRBJ1-4, with D unclear. Germline-derived CDR1 and CDR2 are MNHNY and SVGAGI (reference sequence). Trimming stripped 2 bases from V and 8 bases from J, with 6 bases between. The CDR3 extends over 12 amino acids. The CDR3 coding sequence is TGTGCCAGCAGTTACGCGGGGGAAAAACTGTTTTTT. Its protein product is CASSYAGEKLFF.

The chain recombines TRBV18 with TRBJ1-2; D remains ambiguous. Trimming shortened V by 6 bases and J by 6 bases, and 11 bases separated the two germline ends. The CDR3 totals 12 residues. CDR1 is KGHSH and CDR2 is LQKENI in the germline V gene. CDR3: CASSPSRDGYTF. CDR3 nucleotides: TGTGCCAGCTCGCCCTCGCGGGATGGCTACACCTTC.

The V gene is TRBV6-5, the J gene TRBJ1-2; no firm D call. Trimming took off 3 bases at V and 6 bases at J, with 8 bases between the two ends. Per germline, CDR1 MNHEY and CDR2 SVGAGI. The CDR3 length is 12 residues. This CDR3 reads CASSYEGNGYTF. The CDR3 DNA follows: TGTGCCAGCAGTTATGAGGGAAATGGCTACACCTTC.

This sequence joins TRBV7-2 and TRBJ1-1; D is undetermined. Trimming took 1 base from V and 1 from J, leaving 7 bases between them. There are 14 residues in the CDR3. Looked up from germline, CDR1 is SGHTA and CDR2 is FQGNSA. The CDR3 bases are TGTGCCAGCAGCTTAGTTGCCGGGAACACTGAAGCTTTCTTT. It codes for CASSLVAGNTEAFF. Using reference TRBV7-2 and TRBJ1-1 for the parts outside the CDR3, the full variable domain is GAGVSQSPSNKVTEKGKDVELRCDPISGHTALYWYRQSLGQGLEFLIYFQGNSAPDKSGLPSDRFSAERTGGSVSTLTIQRTQQEDSAVYLCASSLVAGNTEAFFGQGTRLTVV.

J is TRBJ1-1 and V is TRBV7-2; 8 bases line up with TRBD1. J was trimmed by 11 bases and V by 1 base; bases with no gene match: 9. CDR3 size: 14 residues. Germline loops: CDR1 SGHTA, CDR2 FQGNSA. CDR3 in DNA: TGTGCCAGCAGCTTAGTGGCCGAAAGACAGGGGGCTTTCTTT. This codes for CASSLVAERQGAFF. Looking up the rest from reference TRBV7-2 and TRBJ1-1 gives the full variable domain: GAGVSQSPSNKVTEKGKDVELRCDPISGHTALYWYRQSLGQGLEFLIYFQGNSAPDKSGLPSDRFSAERTGGSVSTLTIQRTQQEDSAVYLCASSLVAERQGAFFGQGTRLTVV.

The chain carries TRBV18 and TRBJ1-3; TRBD1 matches at 9 bases. The CDR3 is made up of 16 amino acids. Germline lookup yields CDR1 KGHSH and CDR2 LQKENI. The junction had 5 bases not matched to a gene; V was cut back by 2 bases and J by 3 bases. The CDR3 region has the DNA TGTGCCAGCTCACCAAGGGACAGGGTGAATGGAAACACCATATATTTT. Translating it yields CASSPRDRVNGNTIYF.